This TCR beta chain stems from a study of cytomegalovirus exposure and HLA in healthy donors. Study observations and caveats: Most TCR sequences proved rare, with some public TCRs found in many donors.

Sequencing used immunoSEQ multiplex PCR; TCRdb keeps in-frame clones, though not all of them. Of roughly 180,000 clones in the sample, approximately 88% were seen once. Per germline, CDR1 SQVTM and CDR2 ANQGSEA. The CDR3 extends over 13 amino acids. V was shortened by 3 bases and J by 3 bases, with 9 bases between the two germline ends. Of note for this clone: The antigen is unknown.

The source material was PBMCs. This clonotype was obtained from a man aged 18 to 30 in good health and CMV-seropositive. This chain joins TRBV29-1 and TRBJ2-1, with D uncertain. CDR3 sequence (DNA): TGCAGCGTTGATATGGGCCGCTACAATGAGCAGTTCTTC. This sequence encodes CSVDMGRYNEQFF.